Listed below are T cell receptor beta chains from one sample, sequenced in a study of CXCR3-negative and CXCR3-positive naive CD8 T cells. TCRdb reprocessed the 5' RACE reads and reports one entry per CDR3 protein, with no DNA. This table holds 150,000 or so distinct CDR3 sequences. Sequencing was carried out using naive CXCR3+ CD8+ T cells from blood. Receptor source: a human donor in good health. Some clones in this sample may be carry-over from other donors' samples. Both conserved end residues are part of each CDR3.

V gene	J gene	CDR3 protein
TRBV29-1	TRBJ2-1	CSVALAGASNEQFF
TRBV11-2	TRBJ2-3	CACLATSTDTQYF
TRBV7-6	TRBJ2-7	CASSPTPEGGRSYEQYF
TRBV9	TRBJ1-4	CASSHPLRGSGGGEKLFF
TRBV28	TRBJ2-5	CASGLIQGVETQYF
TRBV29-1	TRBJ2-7	CSVEGLAGGSYEQYF
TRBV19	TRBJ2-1	CASSIVLVTYNEQFF
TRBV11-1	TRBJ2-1	CASSSTEGGLAGPGSYNEQFF
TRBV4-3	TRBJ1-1	CASSQDWNTEAFF
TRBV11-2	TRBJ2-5	CASSLLGTAQYF
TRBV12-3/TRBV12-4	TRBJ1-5	CASSVDRADQPQHF
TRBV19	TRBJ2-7	CASSINGQGTYEQYF
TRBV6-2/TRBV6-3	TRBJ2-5	CASSYSPRNQETQYF
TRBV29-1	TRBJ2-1	CSVIGRGNYNEQFF
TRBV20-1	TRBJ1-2	CSARNFWGGGIANYGYTF
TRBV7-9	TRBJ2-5	CASSFPGRQETQYF
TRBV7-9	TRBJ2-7	CASSLYPEAGETSYEQYF
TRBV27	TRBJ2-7	CASFALEAPYEQYF